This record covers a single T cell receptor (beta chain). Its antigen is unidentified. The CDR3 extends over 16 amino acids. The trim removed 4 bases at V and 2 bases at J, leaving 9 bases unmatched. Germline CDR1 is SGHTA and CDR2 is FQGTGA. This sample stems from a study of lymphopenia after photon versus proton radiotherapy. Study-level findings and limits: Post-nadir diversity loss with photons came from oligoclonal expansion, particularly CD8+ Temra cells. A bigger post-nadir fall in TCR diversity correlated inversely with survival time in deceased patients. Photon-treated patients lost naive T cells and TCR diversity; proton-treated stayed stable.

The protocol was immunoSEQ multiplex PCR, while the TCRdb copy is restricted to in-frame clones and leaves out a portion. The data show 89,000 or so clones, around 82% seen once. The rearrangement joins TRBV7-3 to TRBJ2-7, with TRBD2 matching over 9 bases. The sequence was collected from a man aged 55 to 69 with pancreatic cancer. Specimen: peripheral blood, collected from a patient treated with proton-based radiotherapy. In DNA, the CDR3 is TGTGCCAGCAGCTCCACCGGGTTAGCGGGGGCCTACGAGCAGTACTTC. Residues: CASSSTGLAGAYEQYF.